This is a list of T cell receptor beta chains from one sample in a study of cytomegalovirus exposure and HLA in healthy donors. Here immunoSEQ multiplex PCR was the method, and the copy in TCRdb shows in-frame clones only, minus some. The data contain 95,000 to 100,000 clones, 76% of them seen just once; the ten biggest clones take up 3.5% to 5%. Specimen: PBMCs. The receptors were sampled from a man in his forties in good health and CMV-seronegative. Both conserved end residues are part of each CDR3. Fields, in order: V gene, D gene, clone size, J gene, CDR3 DNA, CDR3 protein. D genes are given only for firm matches. Rows may omit the clone size; those that give it use once, few, many or a size class.

>TRBV29-1|TRBD1|few|TRBJ2-5
TGCAGCACCTCAGGGGGAGCGGAGACCCAGTACTTC
CSTSGGAETQYF
>TRBV5-1|.|.|TRBJ2-2
TGCGCCAGCAGCCCGAGGACAGTCAACACCGGGGAGCTGTTTTTT
CASSPRTVNTGELFF
>TRBV19|.|.|TRBJ2-2
TGTGCCAGTAGAACGAAGTGGCAGACGAACACCGGGGAGCTGTTTTTT
CASRTKWQTNTGELFF
>TRBV18|.|few|TRBJ2-3
TGTGCCAGCTCACCACAGGGACATATCACAGATACGCAGTATTTT
CASSPQGHITDTQYF
>TRBV5-1|.|.|TRBJ1-1
TGCGCCAGCAGCAATCAGGACACGAACACTGAAGCTTTCTTT
CASSNQDTNTEAFF
>TRBV10-3|.|.|TRBJ1-5
TGTGCCATCAACCAGGGTGACCTTATCAATAGCAATCAGCCCCAGCATTTT
CAINQGDLINSNQPQHF
>TRBV6-5|TRBD1|once|TRBJ2-3
TGTGCCAGCAGTAGGACAGGCTTCACAGATACGCAGTATTTT
CASSRTGFTDTQYF
>TRBV7-9|.|.|TRBJ1-4
TGTGCCAGCAGCTTAGGGGTTAGCGGCGAAAAACTGTTTTTT
CASSLGVSGEKLFF
>TRBV7-9|.|.|TRBJ2-7
TGTGCCAGCAGCTTTGACAGCTACGAGCAGTACTTC
CASSFDSYEQYF
>TRBV5-4|.|.|TRBJ2-7
TGTGCCAGCAGCTTGGTGGCGGGGACCGGCGAGCAGTACTTC
CASSLVAGTGEQYF